This TCR beta chain derives from a study of CD8+ T cells in alopecia areata (dated by TCRdb to between 2017 and 2018). For context, the study as a whole: Treated patients were enrolled in an open-label pilot trial of oral tofacitinib, 5 to 10 mg twice daily, for moderate-to-severe alopecia areata. TCRbeta CDR3 regions were amplified by immunoSEQ multiplex PCR with 35 Vbeta forward and 13 Jbeta reverse primers. The study used high-throughput TCRbeta sequencing to examine T cell clonal expansion in alopecia areata, in both the C3H/HeJ mouse model and human patients. RNA was extracted with the PAXgene miRNA kit for fixed scalp, the miRNeasy kit for PBMCs, and the RNeasy kit for mouse skin. Scalp clonality was compared across normal scalp (n=4), patchy alopecia areata scalp (n=8), and alopecia totalis/universalis scalp (n=8). Patients on tofacitinib were biopsied at baseline and after 4 and 24 weeks of treatment, and several of the patients also had a later scalp biopsy. In humans, TCRbeta sequencing was performed on scalp tissue and on sorted CD4+ and CD8+ peripheral blood T cells from healthy controls and from patients with patchy or totalis/universalis alopecia areata. Patients stayed on tofacitinib for 6 to 18 months and then had 6 months of follow-up off drug so that delayed response and recurrence could be assessed.

What the research found in general, with its limitations: Lesional scalp, especially in alopecia totalis/universalis, showed higher clonality and more expanded CD8+ clones than normal scalp, suggesting antigenic drive. Unlike mouse skin, where gammadelta T cells dominate, normal human skin contains resident alphabeta T cells that get sequenced too, which complicates analysis of the scalp TCR repertoire. TCR sequences shared between patients were less clear than in mice, possibly partly because of HLA diversity in the patient population.

Reading the label with the study, this specimen's time point is: baseline before oral tofacitinib. Lesional scalp punch biopsies and peripheral blood were collected from alopecia areata patients. After PBMCs were isolated by density centrifugation and stained for CD3, CD4 and CD8, a FACSAria was used to sort CD4+ and CD8+ T cells. Comment on this clone: Its antigen remains unidentified. No clone much larger than this one lies a single base away; base qualities are absent.

The library was prepared using the immunoSEQ multiplex PCR assay. RNA was extracted from all samples and reverse transcribed into cDNA, which served as template for TCR sequencing. SuperScript III was used for first-strand cDNA synthesis, primed with a 2:1 mix of oligo-dT and random hexamers. A synthetic immune receptor repertoire was used to assess amplification bias, and residual bias was removed computationally. The paper's processing steps were these. Raw reads were preprocessed to remove errors, and CDR3 was defined by IMGT conventions from the conserved cysteine to phenylalanine. To get clonality, Shannon entropy was normalized by log2 of the number of productive unique TCRs and the result was subtracted from 1. CD4 or CD8 identity of scalp clones was inferred by cross-referencing scalp TCRbeta sequences with sorted blood CD4 and CD8 repertoires. TCRdb's version of the immuneACCESS table is confined to in-frame rearrangements and falls short of the full clone set. An unresolved V gene accounts for under half of the shortfall where checked; the remainder is of unknown origin. Clonal size and the V and J genes are those of that table, whereas D and trimming came from the DNA. Here the sample has fewer than 250,000 clones; 50% to 60% occur a single time. Just over 0.45% of the sample is in the top ten clones.

Sample: CD4+ T cells sorted from blood, taken at week 0. The receptor's source is a human donor with alopecia areata.

The DNA reads TGCGCCAGCAGCGCGGGACAGATGAATCAAGAGACCCAGTACTTC. Translated, it reads CASSAGQMNQETQYF. The chain employs TRBV5-1 and TRBJ2-5; TRBD1 is a possible D gene, resting on 7 matching bases. Looking up the germline V gene yields CDR1 SGHRS and CDR2 YFSETQ. The CDR3 numbers 15 residues from cysteine through phenylalanine. Here the CDR3 DNA is all that survives: 45 bases in frame from base 1. V was cut back by 4 bases and J by 2 bases, leaving a gap of 15 bases between them.